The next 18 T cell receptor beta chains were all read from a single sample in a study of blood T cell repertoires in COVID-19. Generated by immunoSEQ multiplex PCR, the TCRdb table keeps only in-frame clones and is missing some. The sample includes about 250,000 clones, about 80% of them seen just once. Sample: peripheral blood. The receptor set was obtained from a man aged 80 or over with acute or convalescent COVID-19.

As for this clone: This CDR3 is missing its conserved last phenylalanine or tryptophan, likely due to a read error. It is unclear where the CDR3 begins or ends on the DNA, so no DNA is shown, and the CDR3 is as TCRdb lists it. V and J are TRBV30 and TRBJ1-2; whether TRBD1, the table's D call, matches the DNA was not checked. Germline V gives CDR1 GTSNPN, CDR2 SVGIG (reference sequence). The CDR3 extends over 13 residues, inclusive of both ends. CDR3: CAWSYTSKDRSFY.

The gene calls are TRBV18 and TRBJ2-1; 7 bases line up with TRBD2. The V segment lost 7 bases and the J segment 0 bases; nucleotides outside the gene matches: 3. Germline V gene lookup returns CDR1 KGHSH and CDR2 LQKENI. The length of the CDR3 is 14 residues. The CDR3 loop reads CASFGGNSYNEQFF. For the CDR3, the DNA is TGTGCCAGCTTCGGGGGGAACTCCTACAATGAGCAGTTCTTC.

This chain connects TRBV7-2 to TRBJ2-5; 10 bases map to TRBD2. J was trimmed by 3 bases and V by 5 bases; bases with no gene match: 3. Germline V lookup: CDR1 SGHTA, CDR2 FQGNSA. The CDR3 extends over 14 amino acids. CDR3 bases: TGTGCCAGCAGCCAAGGACTAGCGGAAGAGACCCAGTACTTC. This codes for CASSQGLAEETQYF.

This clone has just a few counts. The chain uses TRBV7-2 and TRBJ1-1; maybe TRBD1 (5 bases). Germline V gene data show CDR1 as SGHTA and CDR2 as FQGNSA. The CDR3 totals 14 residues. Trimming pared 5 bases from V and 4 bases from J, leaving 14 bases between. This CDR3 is CASSTQGKGTEAFF. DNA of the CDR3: TGTGCCAGCAGCACTCAGGGTAAGGGCACTGAAGCTTTCTTT.

The CDR3, as DNA: TGTGCCAGCAGTTATGGCGGCATATCCTACACCTTC. It encodes CASSYGGISYTF. The chain joins TRBV27 to TRBJ1-2; D is undetermined. The germline gives CDR1 MNHEY, CDR2 SMNVEV (reference sequence). V dropped 4 bases and J dropped 10 bases, with 13 bases sitting between them. This CDR3 has 12 residues.

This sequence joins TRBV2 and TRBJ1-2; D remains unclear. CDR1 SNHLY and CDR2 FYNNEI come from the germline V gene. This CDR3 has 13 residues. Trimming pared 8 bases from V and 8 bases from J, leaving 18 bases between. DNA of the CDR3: TGTGCCAGCGTGAGTACCCTCGCTCCAGGCTACACCTTC. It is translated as CASVSTLAPGYTF.

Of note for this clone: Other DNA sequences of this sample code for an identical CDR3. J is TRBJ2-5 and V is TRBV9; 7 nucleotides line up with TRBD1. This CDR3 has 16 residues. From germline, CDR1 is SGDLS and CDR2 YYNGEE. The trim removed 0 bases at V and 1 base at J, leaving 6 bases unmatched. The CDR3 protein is CASSVGGQALQETQYF. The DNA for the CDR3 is TGTGCCAGCAGCGTAGGAGGACAGGCTCTCCAAGAGACCCAGTACTTC.

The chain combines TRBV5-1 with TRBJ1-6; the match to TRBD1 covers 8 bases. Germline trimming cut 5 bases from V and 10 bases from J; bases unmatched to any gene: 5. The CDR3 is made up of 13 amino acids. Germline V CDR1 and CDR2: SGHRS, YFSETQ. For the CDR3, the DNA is TGCGCCAGCAGTCAATGGACAGGGTCACCCCTCCACTTT. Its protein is CASSQWTGSPLHF.

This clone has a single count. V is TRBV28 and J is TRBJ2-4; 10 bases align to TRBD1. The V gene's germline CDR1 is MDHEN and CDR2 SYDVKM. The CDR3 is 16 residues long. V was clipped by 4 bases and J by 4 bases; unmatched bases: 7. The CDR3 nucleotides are TGTGCCAGCAGTTCCCCCCGGACAGGGGGTAAAAACATTCAGTACTTC. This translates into CASSSPRTGGKNIQYF.

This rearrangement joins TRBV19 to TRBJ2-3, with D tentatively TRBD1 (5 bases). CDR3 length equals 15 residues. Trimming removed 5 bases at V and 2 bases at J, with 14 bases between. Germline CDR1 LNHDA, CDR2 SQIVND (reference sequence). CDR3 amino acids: CASSPYQGFTDTQYF. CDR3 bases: TGTGCCAGTAGTCCCTATCAGGGTTTCACAGATACGCAGTATTTT.

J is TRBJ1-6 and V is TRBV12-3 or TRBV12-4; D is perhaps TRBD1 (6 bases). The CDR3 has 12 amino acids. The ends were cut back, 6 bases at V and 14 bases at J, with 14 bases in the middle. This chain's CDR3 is CASREDRRTLHF. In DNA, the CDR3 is TGTGCCAGCAGGGAAGACAGGCGGACCCTCCACTTT.

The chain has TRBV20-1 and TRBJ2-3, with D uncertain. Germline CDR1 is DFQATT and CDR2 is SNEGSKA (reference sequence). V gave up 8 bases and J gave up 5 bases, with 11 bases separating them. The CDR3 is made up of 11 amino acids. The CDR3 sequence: CSPARRDTQYF. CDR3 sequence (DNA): TGCAGTCCCGCTAGACGAGATACGCAGTATTTT.

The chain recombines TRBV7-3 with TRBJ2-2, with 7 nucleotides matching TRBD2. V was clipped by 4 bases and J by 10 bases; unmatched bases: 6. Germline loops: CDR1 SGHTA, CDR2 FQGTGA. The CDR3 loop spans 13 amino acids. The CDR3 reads CASSSQTSPELFF. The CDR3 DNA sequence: TGTGCCAGCAGCTCCCAGACTAGCCCGGAGCTGTTTTTT.

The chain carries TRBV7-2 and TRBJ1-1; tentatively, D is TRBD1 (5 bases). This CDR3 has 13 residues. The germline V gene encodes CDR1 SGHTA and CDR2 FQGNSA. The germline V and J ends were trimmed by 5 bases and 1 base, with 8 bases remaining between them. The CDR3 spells CASSGTRNTEAFF. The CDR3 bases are TGTGCCAGCAGCGGGACTAGGAACACTGAAGCTTTCTTT.

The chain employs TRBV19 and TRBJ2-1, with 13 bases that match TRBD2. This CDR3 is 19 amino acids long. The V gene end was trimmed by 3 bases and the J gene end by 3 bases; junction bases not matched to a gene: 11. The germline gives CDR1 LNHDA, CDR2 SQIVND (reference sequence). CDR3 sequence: CASSIAGLAGTLYYNEQFF. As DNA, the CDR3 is TGTGCCAGTAGTATTGCGGGACTAGCGGGGACTTTATACTACAATGAGCAGTTCTTC.

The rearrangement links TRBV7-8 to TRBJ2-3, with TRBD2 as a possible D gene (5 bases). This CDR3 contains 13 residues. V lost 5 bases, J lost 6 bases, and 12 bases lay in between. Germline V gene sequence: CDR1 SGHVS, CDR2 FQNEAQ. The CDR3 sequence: CASSQRLFDTQYF. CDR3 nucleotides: TGTGCCAGCAGCCAGAGACTATTTGATACGCAGTATTTT.

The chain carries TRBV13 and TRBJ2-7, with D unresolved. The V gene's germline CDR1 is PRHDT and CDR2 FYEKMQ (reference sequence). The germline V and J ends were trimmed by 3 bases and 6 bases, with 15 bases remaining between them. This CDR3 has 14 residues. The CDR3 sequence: CASSFGSRVAEQYF. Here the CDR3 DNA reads TGTGCCAGCAGCTTTGGGTCCCGGGTGGCCGAGCAGTACTTC. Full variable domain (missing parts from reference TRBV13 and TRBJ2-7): AAGVIQSPRHLIKEKRETATLKCYPIPRHDTVYWYQQGPGQDPQFLISFYEKMQSDKGSIPDRFSAQQFSDYHSELNMSSLELGDSALYFCASSFGSRVAEQYFGPGTRLTVT.

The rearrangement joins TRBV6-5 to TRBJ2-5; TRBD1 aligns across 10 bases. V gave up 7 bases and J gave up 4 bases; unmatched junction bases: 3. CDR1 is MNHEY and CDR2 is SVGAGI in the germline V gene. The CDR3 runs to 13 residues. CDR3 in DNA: TGTGCCAGCACTGGGGACAGGGGAGAGACCCAGTACTTC. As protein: CASTGDRGETQYF.